A single sample gave rise to the 25 T cell receptor beta chains below, sequenced in a study of blood T cell repertoires in COVID-19. This table comes from immunoSEQ multiplex PCR, and its TCRdb copy is limited to in-frame clones, with some not included. This sample has roughly 23,000 clones, with around 90% found just once. The sequencing sample was made of peripheral blood. The receptors here all came from a woman in her sixties or seventies with active COVID-19.

Written as DNA, the CDR3 is TGTGCCAGTAGATGGGGACAGGGGACGGCTAGCAATCAGCCCCAGCATTTT. Translated, it gives CASRWGQGTASNQPQHF. The chain uses TRBV19 and TRBJ1-5; TRBD1 matches 10 bases. The V and J ends lost 6 bases and 0 bases, in that order; junction bases with no gene match: 8. CDR1 and CDR2 (germline): LNHDA, SQIVND (reference sequence). The CDR3 runs to 17 residues.

The chain has TRBV7-8 and TRBJ2-7; TRBD1 agrees at 8 bases. The germline V gene has CDR1 SGHVS and CDR2 FQNEAQ. J lost 5 bases, V lost 5 bases, and 2 bases had no gene match. The CDR3 runs 12 residues. CDR3 region: CASSLDRDEQYF. CDR3 bases: TGTGCCAGCAGCCTGGACAGGGACGAGCAGTACTTC.

The rearrangement links TRBV28 to TRBJ2-3; TRBD2 is a possible D gene (6 bases). Germline CDR1 reads MDHEN; CDR2 reads SYDVKM. V shed 5 bases and J shed 0 bases, with 21 bases lying between them. The CDR3 loop spans 18 amino acids. CDR3 loop: CASSKLAIKKVSTDTQYF. The CDR3 region has the DNA TGTGCCAGCAGTAAGCTAGCGATAAAGAAAGTTAGCACAGATACGCAGTATTTT.

CDR3 sequence reads: CASSPTREAGETQYF. CDR3 in DNA: TGTGCCAGCAGCCCCACGCGGGAGGCAGGAGAGACCCAGTACTTC. The genes are TRBV5-6 and TRBJ2-5; 8 nucleotides agree with TRBD2. J lost 4 bases, V lost 4 bases, and 9 bases had no gene match. Germline-derived CDR1 and CDR2 are SGHDT and YYEEEE. The CDR3 is 15 residues long. Filled out from reference TRBV5-6 and TRBJ2-5, the complete variable domain reads DAGVTQSPTHLIKTRGQQVTLRCSPKSGHDTVSWYQQALGQGPQFIFQYYEEEERQRGNFPDRFSGHQFPNYSSELNVNALLLGDSALYLCASSPTREAGETQYFGPGTRLLVL.

As DNA, the CDR3 is TGTGCCAGCAGCTCCCCCGGGACAGGGACCTACAATGAGCAGTTCTTC. Its protein product is CASSSPGTGTYNEQFF. V gene TRBV7-8 combines with J gene TRBJ2-1; 9 nucleotides agree with TRBD1. This CDR3 spans 16 amino acids. V trimming: 4 bases; J trimming: 2 bases; junction bases outside the gene matches: 6. In germline, CDR1 is SGHVS, CDR2 FQNEAQ.

V gene TRBV7-9 combines with J gene TRBJ1-1; D may be TRBD1 (6 bases). Germline CDR1 reads SEHNR; CDR2 reads FQNEAQ (reference sequence). The CDR3 has 13 residues. Trimming removed 0 bases at V and 11 bases at J, with 13 bases between. Here the CDR3 reads CASSLAGAPGAFF. The CDR3 DNA reads TGTGCCAGCAGCTTAGCGGGGGCACCCGGGGCTTTCTTT.

V usage is TRBV5-1 and J usage is TRBJ2-5, with a tentative D call TRBD2 (5 bases). The CDR3 runs 14 residues. Germline CDR1 is SGHRS and CDR2 is YFSETQ. Trimming pared 2 bases from V and 5 bases from J, leaving 13 bases between. The CDR3 region is CASSLNLAEETQYF. CDR3 in DNA: TGCGCCAGCAGCTTAAACCTAGCTGAGGAGACCCAGTACTTC. Using reference TRBV5-1 and TRBJ2-5 for the parts outside the CDR3, the full variable domain is KAGVTQTPRYLIKTRGQQVTLSCSPISGHRSVSWYQQTPGQGLQFLFEYFSETQRNKGNFPGRFSGRQFSNSRSEMNVSTLELGDSALYLCASSLNLAEETQYFGPGTRLLVL.

The chain uses TRBV6-1 and TRBJ1-5; 7 bases fit TRBD1. The trim removed 1 base at V and 2 bases at J, leaving 8 bases unmatched. Germline loops: CDR1 MNHNS, CDR2 SASEGT. The CDR3 consists of 17 residues. The chain's CDR3 is CASSEDRRQGGNQPQHF. The CDR3, as DNA: TGTGCCAGCAGTGAAGATAGGAGGCAGGGGGGCAATCAGCCCCAGCATTTT.

The rearrangement uses TRBV6-5 and TRBJ1-1; 8 nucleotides align to TRBD1. After removal of 2 bases from V and 4 bases from J, the junction contained 9 bases not matched to a gene. The CDR3 runs to 16 residues. Germline V lookup: CDR1 MNHEY, CDR2 SVGAGI. CDR3 bases: TGTGCCAGCAGTTACACACCCGGGACAGGAGGCACTGAAGCTTTCTTT. It specifies CASSYTPGTGGTEAFF.

This chain uses TRBV10-3 with TRBJ2-7; 9 positions agree with TRBD2. V was clipped by 10 bases and J by 4 bases; unmatched bases: 8. CDR3 length: 13 amino acids. The germline V gene has CDR1 ENHRY and CDR2 SYGVKD. CDR3: CATDSGSEYEQYF. CDR3 sequence (DNA): TGTGCCACCGATAGCGGGAGCGAGTACGAGCAGTACTTC.

CDR3 amino acids: CASSFNLGGGETQYF. CDR3 DNA sequence: TGTGCCAGCAGCTTTAACTTGGGAGGGGGAGAGACCCAGTACTTC. The chain employs TRBV5-4 and TRBJ2-5, with D maybe TRBD2 (7 bases). Germline CDR1 and CDR2: SGHNT and YYREEE (reference sequence). Trimming stripped 2 bases from V and 4 bases from J, with 15 bases between. This CDR3 has 15 amino acids.

J is TRBJ1-5 and V is TRBV25-1, with D possibly being TRBD1 (5 bases). Per the germline V gene, CDR1 is MGHDK and CDR2 is SYGVNS. Trimming cost V 7 bases and J 3 bases, with 10 bases left between them. The CDR3 totals 13 residues. The DNA of the CDR3 is TGTGCCAGCATCAGACAGTACAATCAGCCCCAGCATTTT. As protein: CASIRQYNQPQHF.

The chain employs TRBV7-9 and TRBJ2-7, with TRBD2 matching over 8 bases. V dropped 0 bases and J dropped 3; count of bases not matched to a gene: 10. CDR1 SEHNR and CDR2 FQNEAQ come from the germline V gene (reference sequence). This CDR3 contains 17 residues. CDR3: CASSLARGDSVFYEQYF. In DNA form, the CDR3 reads TGTGCCAGCAGCTTAGCGCGGGGGGACTCGGTATTCTACGAGCAGTACTTC. Variable domain in full (rest from reference TRBV7-9 and TRBJ2-7): DTGVSQNPRHKITKRGQNVTFRCDPISEHNRLYWYRQTLGQGPEFLTYFQNEAQLEKSRLLSDRFSAERPKGSFSTLEIQRTEQGDSAMYLCASSLARGDSVFYEQYFGPGTRLTVT.

This chain links TRBV28 with TRBJ1-1, with a possible D match to TRBD1 (5 bases). V was shortened by 1 base and J by 5 bases, with 11 bases between the two germline ends. Per germline, CDR1 MDHEN and CDR2 SYDVKM. This CDR3 has 14 residues. The CDR3 nucleotides are TGTGCCAGCAGTTTATATCAGGGAAGGACTGAAGCTTTCTTT. Translating it yields CASSLYQGRTEAFF.

The V gene is TRBV6-1, the J gene TRBJ1-5; 11 bases agree with TRBD1. The CDR3 totals 16 residues. Germline assignment: CDR1 MNHNS and CDR2 SASEGT. The V and J ends lost 1 base and 6 bases, in that order; junction bases with no gene match: 5. In nucleotides, the CDR3 is TGTGCCAGCAGTGAAGGCGGGACAGGGGGAATTCAGCCCCAGCATTTT. The encoded protein is CASSEGGTGGIQPQHF.

The chain recombines TRBV5-6 with TRBJ1-4; a weak D match, TRBD1 (5 bases). CDR1 SGHDT and CDR2 YYEEEE come from the germline V gene. The CDR3 totals 13 residues. V lost 0 bases to trimming and J lost 9 bases, with 9 bases between them. This CDR3 reads CASSLGQLKKLFF. CDR3 sequence (DNA): TGTGCCAGCAGCTTGGGACAGCTCAAAAAACTGTTTTTT.

The chain couples TRBV5-5 to TRBJ2-1; unclear D gene. In germline, CDR1 is SGHKS, CDR2 YYEKEE (reference sequence). The CDR3 contains 15 residues. The V and J ends lost 4 bases and 0 bases respectively, with 11 bases between them. CDR3 nucleotides: TGTGCCAGCAGCCGAGAGGCAAGCTCCTACAATGAGCAGTTCTTC. Translated: CASSREASSYNEQFF.

The J gene is TRBJ2-3, the V gene TRBV27; 9 nucleotides align to TRBD2. V lost 5 bases to trimming and J lost 1 base; unmatched junction nucleotides: 10. Germline V gene lookup returns CDR1 MNHEY and CDR2 SMNVEV (reference sequence). The CDR3 runs 17 residues. CDR3 in amino acids: CASSIISGSGGTDTQYF. The CDR3 coding sequence is TGTGCCAGCAGTATAATTAGCGGGAGCGGAGGCACAGATACGCAGTATTTT.

The chain is built from TRBV30 and TRBJ1-2; 8 nucleotides line up with TRBD1. The CDR3 is 13 residues long. Losses at the gene ends were 6 bases for V and 2 bases for J; bases not matched to a gene: 5. Per germline, CDR1 GTSNPN and CDR2 SVGIG (reference sequence). DNA for the CDR3: TGTGCCTGCCCGGACAGGGAAAACTATGGCTACACCTTC. Translation: CACPDRENYGYTF.

The rearrangement uses TRBV19 and TRBJ2-5; D ambiguous. The germline CDR1 and CDR2 sequences are LNHDA and SQIVND (reference sequence). CDR3 size: 14 residues. V was clipped by 0 bases and J by 5 bases, with 10 bases between them. CDR3 bases: TGTGCCAGTAGTATAGATGCTGGTAGTGAGACCCAGTACTTC. The encoded protein is CASSIDAGSETQYF.

In this sample, this clone turned up once. The chain carries TRBV15 and TRBJ2-2; a weak D match, TRBD1 (6 bases). This CDR3 contains 14 residues. Trimming stripped 11 bases from V and 5 bases from J, with 18 bases between. CDR1 and CDR2 (germline): LNHNV, YYDKDF (reference sequence). The CDR3 DNA reads as TGTGCCTCATCTGGGGGCTTTGGGACCGGGGAGCTGTTTTTT. It encodes CASSGGFGTGELFF.

DNA of the CDR3: TGTGCCAGCAGTCCTATGGGCGGGGTGAACACTGAAGCTTTCTTT. It is translated as CASSPMGGVNTEAFF. The chain links TRBV28 to TRBJ1-1; no reliable D call. This CDR3 is 15 amino acids long. The V gene's germline CDR1 is MDHEN and CDR2 SYDVKM. Trimming cost V 5 bases and J 0 bases, with 13 bases left between them.

CDR3: CASSQSASGAYEQYF. Written as DNA, the CDR3 is TGCGCCAGCAGTCAATCAGCAAGCGGGGCCTACGAGCAGTACTTC. The chain combines TRBV23-1 with TRBJ2-7, with 7 bases matching TRBD2. TRBV23-1 falls under the ORF class, with uncertain function. After removal of 0 bases from V and 2 bases from J, the junction contained 4 bases not matched to a gene. This CDR3 has 15 residues.

J is TRBJ1-2 and V is TRBV2, with D perhaps TRBD1 (6 bases). Trimming took 6 bases from V and 8 from J, leaving 16 bases between them. The CDR3 extends over 13 amino acids. CDR1 is SNHLY, CDR2 FYNNEI, per germline. DNA of the CDR3: TGTGCCAGCAGACTGATTAGGACAGAGGGCTACACCTTC. As protein: CASRLIRTEGYTF.

This clone was seen only a few times. The genes are TRBV7-9 and TRBJ2-2; possibly TRBD2 for D (5 bases). CDR3 size: 14 residues. Germline assignment: CDR1 SEHNR and CDR2 FQNEAQ (reference sequence). The V end was cut by 1 base, the J end by 5 bases, with 8 bases between. The DNA of the CDR3 is TGTGCCAGCAGCTTAGTCGGGGATACCGGGGAGCTGTTTTTT. It encodes CASSLVGDTGELFF.